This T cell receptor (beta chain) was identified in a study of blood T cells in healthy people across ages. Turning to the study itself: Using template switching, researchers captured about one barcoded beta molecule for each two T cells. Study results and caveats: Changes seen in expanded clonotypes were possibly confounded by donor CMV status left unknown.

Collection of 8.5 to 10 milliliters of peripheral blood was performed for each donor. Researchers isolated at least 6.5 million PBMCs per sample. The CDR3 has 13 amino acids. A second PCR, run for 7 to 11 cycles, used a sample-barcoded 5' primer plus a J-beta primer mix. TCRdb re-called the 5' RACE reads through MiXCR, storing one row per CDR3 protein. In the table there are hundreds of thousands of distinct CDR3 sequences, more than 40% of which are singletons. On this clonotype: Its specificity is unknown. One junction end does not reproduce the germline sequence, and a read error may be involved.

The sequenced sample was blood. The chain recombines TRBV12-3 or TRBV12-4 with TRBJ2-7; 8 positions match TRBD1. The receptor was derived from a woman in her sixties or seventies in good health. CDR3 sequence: CANSVGQGSEQYF. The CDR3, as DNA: TGTGCCAACAGTGTAGGACAGGGAAGCGAGCAGTACTTC.